The rows below give T cell receptor beta chains drawn from one sample of a study of T cell repertoires in cytomegalovirus infection. Their target antigens are unknown. TCRdb processed the reads anew with MiXCR; each CDR3 protein has one entry. The sample lists roughly 100,000 distinct CDR3 sequences; under 50% were seen once. Material: CD8+ T cells from cultured PBMCs, obtained from culture after CMV antigen stimulation. The receptors were gathered from a human donor in good health (CMV status not recorded). Some clones in this sample may be carry-over from other donors' samples. The CDR3 runs from the conserved cysteine through the conserved F or W. D genes are given only for firm matches. The size of a clone is reported for some rows only, either as once, few or many, or as a class for expanded clones.

v_call: TRBV4-1; clone_size: NA; j_call: TRBJ2-5; d_call: NA; cdr3_aa: CASSQASTEPLETQYF; cdr3_nt: TGTGCCAGCAGCCAGGCTTCGACAGAGCCTCTCGAGACCCAGTACTTC
v_call: TRBV7-9; clone_size: NA; j_call: TRBJ2-7; d_call: TRBD2; cdr3_aa: CASSLGTSGPYEQYF; cdr3_nt: TGTGCCAGCAGCTTGGGGACTAGCGGGCCATACGAGCAGTACTTC
v_call: TRBV6-6; clone_size: few; j_call: TRBJ1-1; d_call: TRBD1; cdr3_aa: CASSPDRGSNTEAFF; cdr3_nt: TGTGCCAGCAGTCCCGACAGGGGGTCGAACACTGAAGCTTTCTTT
v_call: TRBV7-8; clone_size: NA; j_call: TRBJ1-1; d_call: TRBD1; cdr3_aa: CASSALGQGEIWTEAFF; cdr3_nt: TGTGCCAGCAGCGCACTGGGACAGGGAGAGATTTGGACTGAAGCTTTCTTT
v_call: TRBV27; clone_size: few; j_call: TRBJ2-5; d_call: NA; cdr3_aa: CASSLDNQETQYF; cdr3_nt: TGTGCCAGCAGTTTAGACAACCAAGAGACCCAGTACTTC
v_call: TRBV7-2; clone_size: many; j_call: TRBJ2-7; d_call: NA; cdr3_aa: CASSPPGTPSYEQYF; cdr3_nt: TGTGCCAGCAGCCCCCCGGGGACACCGAGCTACGAGCAGTACTTC
v_call: TRBV7-2; clone_size: many; j_call: TRBJ2-1; d_call: NA; cdr3_aa: CASSLRPPNNEQFF; cdr3_nt: TGTGCCAGCAGCTTACGGCCACCAAACAATGAGCAGTTCTTC
v_call: TRBV20-1; clone_size: NA; j_call: TRBJ2-5; d_call: TRBD1; cdr3_aa: CSARAGTGAQETQYF; cdr3_nt: TGCAGTGCTAGAGCCGGGACAGGGGCGCAAGAGACCCAGTACTTC
v_call: TRBV28; clone_size: NA; j_call: TRBJ1-4; d_call: NA; cdr3_aa: CASSLDSSTNEKLFF; cdr3_nt: TGTGCCAGCAGTTTGGACAGTTCAACTAATGAAAAACTGTTTTTT
v_call: TRBV7-6; clone_size: NA; j_call: TRBJ1-1; d_call: NA; cdr3_aa: CASREGMNTEAFF; cdr3_nt: TGTGCCAGCAGGGAGGGAATGAACACTGAAGCTTTCTTT
v_call: TRBV7-3; clone_size: NA; j_call: TRBJ2-7; d_call: TRBD1; cdr3_aa: CASSLGTVAHF; cdr3_nt: TGTGCCAGCAGCTTAGGGACAGTCGCCCACTTC
v_call: TRBV9; clone_size: NA; j_call: TRBJ2-5; d_call: TRBD2; cdr3_aa: CASSGLGETSGGHETQYF; cdr3_nt: TGTGCCAGCAGCGGACTGGGGGAGACTAGCGGGGGACACGAGACCCAGTACTTC
v_call: TRBV7-8; clone_size: few; j_call: TRBJ1-3; d_call: NA; cdr3_aa: CASSPPGRGTGNTIYF; cdr3_nt: TGTGCCAGCAGCCCGCCCGGGCGGGGTACTGGAAACACCATATATTTT
v_call: TRBV20-1; clone_size: NA; j_call: TRBJ2-1; d_call: NA; cdr3_aa: CSAHRRGAPYNEQFF; cdr3_nt: TGCAGTGCGCACCGCAGGGGGGCCCCCTACAATGAGCAGTTCTTC
v_call: TRBV11-2; clone_size: few; j_call: TRBJ1-6; d_call: NA; cdr3_aa: CASSYGVGGGAYNSPLHF; cdr3_nt: TGTGCCAGCAGCTATGGGGTGGGGGGGGGCGCCTATAATTCACCCCTCCACTTT
v_call: TRBV6-2/TRBV6-3; clone_size: few; j_call: TRBJ2-7; d_call: TRBD2; cdr3_aa: CASSFTGTTLSYEQYF; cdr3_nt: TGTGCCAGCAGTTTCACCGGGACTACACTCTCCTACGAGCAGTACTTC
v_call: TRBV19; clone_size: NA; j_call: TRBJ1-2; d_call: NA; cdr3_aa: CASSMSAFGHGYTF; cdr3_nt: TGTGCCAGTAGTATGTCCGCGTTCGGTCATGGCTACACCTTC
v_call: TRBV2; clone_size: few; j_call: TRBJ1-2; d_call: NA; cdr3_aa: CASTLGGYDYGYTF; cdr3_nt: TGTGCCAGCACCTTGGGGGGTTATGACTATGGCTACACCTTC
v_call: TRBV7-9; clone_size: NA; j_call: TRBJ2-2; d_call: TRBD2; cdr3_aa: CASSHPLTGGTGELFF; cdr3_nt: TGTGCCAGCAGCCATCCCCTTACGGGGGGCACCGGGGAGCTGTTTTTT
v_call: TRBV19; clone_size: NA; j_call: TRBJ1-2; d_call: NA; cdr3_aa: CASNPGLYDGYTF; cdr3_nt: TGTGCCAGTAACCCGGGGCTCTACGATGGCTACACCTTC
v_call: TRBV28; clone_size: NA; j_call: TRBJ2-7; d_call: TRBD2; cdr3_aa: CASRTSGWGGIGYEQYF; cdr3_nt: TGTGCCAGCAGAACTTCCGGGTGGGGGGGAATTGGCTACGAGCAGTACTTC
v_call: TRBV2; clone_size: NA; j_call: TRBJ2-7; d_call: NA; cdr3_aa: CASSGQTLPGEQYF; cdr3_nt: TGTGCCAGCAGTGGACAGACTCTCCCCGGCGAGCAGTACTTC
v_call: TRBV11-1; clone_size: NA; j_call: TRBJ2-5; d_call: TRBD2; cdr3_aa: CASSSRAGDLETQYF; cdr3_nt: TGTGCCAGCAGCTCTCGGGCGGGGGATTTGGAGACCCAGTACTTC
v_call: TRBV7-9; clone_size: NA; j_call: TRBJ1-4; d_call: NA; cdr3_aa: CASSRIGTGGEEKLFF; cdr3_nt: TGTGCCAGCAGCCGGATCGGGACTGGGGGCGAGGAAAAACTGTTTTTT
v_call: TRBV7-9; clone_size: NA; j_call: TRBJ2-6; d_call: NA; cdr3_aa: CASSLGQDGPSSGANVLTF; cdr3_nt: TGTGCCAGCAGCTTAGGACAGGATGGTCCTTCCTCTGGGGCCAACGTCCTGACTTTC
v_call: TRBV6-5; clone_size: NA; j_call: TRBJ2-3; d_call: TRBD2; cdr3_aa: CASSYLGLAGVTDTQYF; cdr3_nt: TGTGCCAGCAGTTACTTAGGACTAGCGGGAGTCACAGATACGCAGTATTTT
v_call: TRBV5-8; clone_size: NA; j_call: TRBJ2-7; d_call: NA; cdr3_aa: CASSTRGGVPHEQYF; cdr3_nt: TGTGCCAGCAGTACCCGCGGCGGGGTGCCCCACGAGCAGTACTTC
v_call: TRBV7-3; clone_size: many; j_call: TRBJ2-3; d_call: TRBD2; cdr3_aa: CASSLMGGVAGDTQYF; cdr3_nt: TGTGCCAGCAGCTTAATGGGAGGGGTAGCGGGAGATACGCAGTATTTT
v_call: TRBV20-1; clone_size: NA; j_call: TRBJ2-1; d_call: NA; cdr3_aa: CSASSGGVGSYNEQFF; cdr3_nt: TGCAGTGCTAGTTCGGGTGGGGTAGGCTCCTACAATGAGCAGTTCTTC
v_call: TRBV15; clone_size: NA; j_call: TRBJ2-1; d_call: NA; cdr3_aa: CATSRTSYNEQFF; cdr3_nt: TGTGCCACCAGCCGAACAAGCTACAATGAGCAGTTCTTC
v_call: TRBV10-3; clone_size: NA; j_call: TRBJ2-5; d_call: NA; cdr3_aa: CAISEYEREETQYF; cdr3_nt: TGTGCCATCAGCGAATACGAGCGTGAAGAGACCCAGTACTTC
v_call: TRBV11-2; clone_size: NA; j_call: TRBJ2-1; d_call: TRBD1; cdr3_aa: CASSPTGELYNEQFF; cdr3_nt: TGTGCCAGCAGCCCAACAGGGGAGCTGTACAATGAGCAGTTCTTC
v_call: TRBV2; clone_size: NA; j_call: TRBJ1-5; d_call: NA; cdr3_aa: CASSAGTGEPQHF; cdr3_nt: TGTGCCAGCAGTGCGGGGACCGGCGAGCCCCAGCATTTT
v_call: TRBV2; clone_size: NA; j_call: TRBJ2-5; d_call: NA; cdr3_aa: CASRLQHHWETQYF; cdr3_nt: TGTGCCAGCAGACTACAGCACCACTGGGAGACCCAGTACTTC
v_call: TRBV19; clone_size: NA; j_call: TRBJ2-5; d_call: TRBD2; cdr3_aa: CATSTSLGETQYF; cdr3_nt: TGTGCCACCTCGACTAGCTTGGGAGAGACCCAGTACTTC
v_call: TRBV5-3; clone_size: NA; j_call: TRBJ2-5; d_call: NA; cdr3_aa: CASSLFGGLETQYF; cdr3_nt: TGTGCCAGCAGCTTATTCGGGGGATTGGAGACCCAGTACTTC
v_call: TRBV15; clone_size: few; j_call: TRBJ2-2; d_call: NA; cdr3_aa: CATSAGTLNTGELFF; cdr3_nt: TGTGCCACCAGTGCCGGGACACTGAACACCGGGGAGCTGTTTTTT
v_call: TRBV4-1; clone_size: NA; j_call: TRBJ1-5; d_call: NA; cdr3_aa: CASSQEGSSSNQPQHF; cdr3_nt: TGCGCCAGCAGCCAAGAGGGGAGTTCGAGCAATCAGCCCCAGCATTTT
v_call: TRBV28; clone_size: many; j_call: TRBJ2-7; d_call: TRBD1; cdr3_aa: CASSLSGQGVGYEQYF; cdr3_nt: TGTGCCAGCAGTTTATCCGGACAGGGGGTCGGTTACGAGCAGTACTTC
v_call: TRBV11-2; clone_size: NA; j_call: TRBJ2-7; d_call: NA; cdr3_aa: CASSTDGYEQYF; cdr3_nt: TGTGCCAGCAGCACCGACGGCTACGAGCAGTACTTC
v_call: TRBV6-5; clone_size: NA; j_call: TRBJ2-3; d_call: NA; cdr3_aa: CASSYSGPTDTQYF; cdr3_nt: TGTGCCAGCAGTTACTCTGGGCCCACAGATACGCAGTATTTT